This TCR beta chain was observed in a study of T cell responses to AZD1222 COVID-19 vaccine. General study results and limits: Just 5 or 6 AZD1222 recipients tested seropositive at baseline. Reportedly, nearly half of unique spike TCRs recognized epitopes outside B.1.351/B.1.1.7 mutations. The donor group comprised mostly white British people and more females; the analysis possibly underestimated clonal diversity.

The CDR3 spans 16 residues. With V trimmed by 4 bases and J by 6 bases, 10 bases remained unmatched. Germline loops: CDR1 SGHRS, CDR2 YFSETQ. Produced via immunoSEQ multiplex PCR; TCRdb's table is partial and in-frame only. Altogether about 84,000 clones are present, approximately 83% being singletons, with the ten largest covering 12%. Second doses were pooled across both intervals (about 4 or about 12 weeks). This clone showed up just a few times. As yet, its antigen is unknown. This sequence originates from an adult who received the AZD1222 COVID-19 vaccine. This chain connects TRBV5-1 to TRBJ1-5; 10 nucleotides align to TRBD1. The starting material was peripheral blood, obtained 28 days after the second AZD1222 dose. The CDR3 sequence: CASSPSGTGAIQPQHF. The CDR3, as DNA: TGCGCCAGCAGCCCGAGCGGGACAGGGGCTATTCAGCCCCAGCATTTT.